A selection of T cell receptor beta chains follows, all from one sample in a study of T-cell memory formation after mild COVID-19. TCRdb redid the calling of the 5' RACE reads with MiXCR, one entry per CDR3 protein. The repertoire holds approximately 240,000 distinct CDR3 sequences, with about 16% as singletons. The sample taken for sequencing was PBMCs or a T cell subset sorted from them (not recorded which). Receptors were obtained from a man in his late teens or twenties who had mild COVID-19 (a few samples of this study predate the infection). Cell type and time point are not known. The CDR3 runs from the conserved cysteine through the conserved F or W. A D gene is named only where the DNA matches it firmly. The size of a clone is reported for some rows only, either as once, few or many, or as a class for expanded clones.

J gene	V gene	clone size	D gene	CDR3 DNA	CDR3 protein
TRBJ1-6	TRBV9	-	-	TGTGCCAGCAGCGTAGATGCGAGCTCCTATAATTCACCCCTCCACTTT	CASSVDASSYNSPLHF
TRBJ1-4	TRBV12-3/TRBV12-4	few	-	TGTGCCAGCAGTTTGGGGCAGGCCCATGAAAAACTGTTTTTT	CASSLGQAHEKLFF
TRBJ1-5	TRBV6-1	few	-	TGTGCCAGCAGCGAACAGGGCAATCAGCCCCAGCATTTT	CASSEQGNQPQHF
TRBJ2-1	TRBV5-1	-	-	TGCGCCAGCAGCTTGGACTGGCGGTGGGGGCAGTTCTTC	CASSLDWRWGQFF
TRBJ2-4	TRBV12-3/TRBV12-4	-	TRBD1	TGTGCCAGCAGCTTGACAGGGGGCATCGAAAACATTCAGTACTTC	CASSLTGGIENIQYF
TRBJ1-4	TRBV5-5	many	-	TGTGCCAGCAGCTGGAACGGGATGAAAAAACTGTTTTTT	CASSWNGMKKLFF
TRBJ2-3	TRBV5-1	-	-	TGCGCCAGCATGTTGGAGGGAAACACAGATACGCAGTATTTT	CASMLEGNTDTQYF
TRBJ1-1	TRBV28	few	-	TGTGCCAGCAGTTTATCGGGCAGGGCAGCTTTCTTT	CASSLSGRAAFF
TRBJ2-5	TRBV7-2	-	-	TGTGCCAGAAGCTTAGAGACTGGGCAAGAGACCCAGTACTTC	CARSLETGQETQYF
TRBJ1-2	TRBV12-3/TRBV12-4	-	TRBD1	TGTGCCAGCAGCCCGCGTGGACAGGGCGTCATAAACTATGGCTACACCTTC	CASSPRGQGVINYGYTF
TRBJ2-1	TRBV14	few	-	TGTGCCAGCAGCGCCCGCAGGTTAGCCGTTTCAAGGAATGAGCAGTTCTTC	CASSARRLAVSRNEQFF
TRBJ2-1	TRBV7-2	many	-	TGTGCCAGCAGCATATGGGTCGACAATGAGCAGTTCTTC	CASSIWVDNEQFF
TRBJ1-1	TRBV5-1	-	TRBD1	TGCGCCAGCAGCTGGGCCTGGGACAGTCGGGCTGAAGCTTTCTTT	CASSWAWDSRAEAFF
TRBJ1-5	TRBV29-1	-	TRBD1	TGCAGCGCCCTGACAGGGGATCAGCCCCAGCATTTT	CSALTGDQPQHF
TRBJ1-2	TRBV7-2	few	-	TGTGCCAGCAGCTTAGCAGGGTCCTATGGCTACACCTTC	CASSLAGSYGYTF
TRBJ2-3	TRBV5-1	-	-	TGCGCCAGCAGCTTGGATTCTTATACGCAGTATTTT	CASSLDSYTQYF
TRBJ2-2	TRBV5-1	-	TRBD1	TGCGCCAGCAGCTCACAGGGGGCCTGGACCGGGGAGCTGTTTTTT	CASSSQGAWTGELFF
TRBJ1-3	TRBV28	few	-	TGTGCCAGCGTAGACCAGAGCTCTGGAAACACCATATATTTT	CASVDQSSGNTIYF
TRBJ1-3	TRBV12-3/TRBV12-4	-	-	TGTGCCAGCAGCCCAGGGTTCTCTGGAAACACCATATATTTT	CASSPGFSGNTIYF
TRBJ2-7	TRBV7-2	few	TRBD2	TGTGCCAGCAGCTCGGGACTAGTCGGATACGAGCAGTACTTC	CASSSGLVGYEQYF
TRBJ1-1	TRBV7-3	few	-	TGTGCCAGCAGCTACACGACGGACACTGAAGCTTTCTTT	CASSYTTDTEAFF
TRBJ2-1	TRBV5-1	-	TRBD2	TGCGCCAGCAGCCAGACTAAGGGACTAGCGGTCACGATTGAGCAGTTCTTC	CASSQTKGLAVTIEQFF
TRBJ1-4	TRBV6-5	-	TRBD1	TGTGCCAGCAGACCCTCAGGGGGCGGAAATGGTGAAAAACTGTTTTTT	CASRPSGGGNGEKLFF
TRBJ1-2	TRBV10-3	few	TRBD1	TGTGCCATCAGCCCGAGCAACAGGGGGCGCGGGTCGAGCCATGGCTACACCTTC	CAISPSNRGRGSSHGYTF
TRBJ2-3	TRBV19	-	-	TGTGCCAGTAGTATTTCCCCGCCTAGCACAGATACGCAGTATTTT	CASSISPPSTDTQYF
TRBJ2-3	TRBV7-3	few	-	TGTGCCAGCAGCTTACGGGGGACCGGACTACCTGGGAATACGCAGTATTTT	CASSLRGTGLPGNTQYF
TRBJ2-1	TRBV18	many	-	TGTGCCAGCTCACCACGGCGCAGCGACAATGAGCAGTTCTTC	CASSPRRSDNEQFF
TRBJ1-2	TRBV4-1	few	-	TGCGCCAGCAGCCAACCAGACAGGAGGGGTGGCTACACCTTC	CASSQPDRRGGYTF
TRBJ1-1	TRBV25-1	-	-	TGTGCCAGCAGTGAATCTGGGCGGGGGCGGCCAGGAGCTTTCTTT	CASSESGRGRPGAFF
TRBJ2-3	TRBV7-9	-	-	TGTGCCAGCACCGACGGCCTCTCCACAGATACGCAGTATTTT	CASTDGLSTDTQYF
TRBJ2-3	TRBV3-1	few	-	TGTGCCAGCAGCCCCAAGGGGTATACGCAGTATTTT	CASSPKGYTQYF
TRBJ2-3	TRBV7-8	many	-	TGTGCCAGCAGCTTATCCTACACAGATACGCAGTATTTT	CASSLSYTDTQYF
TRBJ2-1	TRBV9	few	TRBD2	TGTGCCAGCAGCGTCGCCTCGGGACTAGCGGGGGTAGGCAATGAGCAGTTCTTC	CASSVASGLAGVGNEQFF
TRBJ1-1	TRBV19	-	-	TGTGCCAGTAGTATGGGTGGCTCTGAAGCTTTCTTT	CASSMGGSEAFF
TRBJ1-5	TRBV15	few	-	TGTGCCACCAGCAGAGATTCCGTACGAAGTCAGCCCCAGCATTTT	CATSRDSVRSQPQHF
TRBJ1-1	TRBV6-5	few	TRBD1	TGTGCCAGCAACCGACAGGGGTTGAACACTGAAGCTTTCTTT	CASNRQGLNTEAFF
TRBJ1-1	TRBV12-3/TRBV12-4	-	TRBD1	TGTGCCAGCACTGGGACAGGGTCGAACACTGAAGCTTTCTTT	CASTGTGSNTEAFF
TRBJ1-1	TRBV20-1	-	TRBD1	TGCAGTGCTAGAGCAGGGACAGCTAACACTGAAGCTTTCTTT	CSARAGTANTEAFF
TRBJ2-7	TRBV7-2	-	TRBD2	TGTGCCAGCAGCTACGCTAGCGGGGTTATCGAGCAGTACTTC	CASSYASGVIEQYF
TRBJ1-1	TRBV5-1	few	TRBD1	TGCGCCAGCAGCTCGCGGACAGGGGCGATTGAAGCTTTCTTT	CASSSRTGAIEAFF
TRBJ1-2	TRBV29-1	-	-	TGCAGCGTTGACGACAGCGACTATGGCTACACCTTC	CSVDDSDYGYTF
TRBJ2-3	TRBV9	few	-	TGTGCCAGCAGCGTAGCTCGGGACAAACGCACAGATACGCAGTATTTT	CASSVARDKRTDTQYF
TRBJ2-1	TRBV27	few	-	TGTGCCAGCAGTTTAATGGGCCTTGAGCAGTTCTTC	CASSLMGLEQFF
TRBJ1-3	TRBV20-1	many	-	TGCAGTGCGTTGCGACAGAGCTCTGGAAACACCATATATTTT	CSALRQSSGNTIYF